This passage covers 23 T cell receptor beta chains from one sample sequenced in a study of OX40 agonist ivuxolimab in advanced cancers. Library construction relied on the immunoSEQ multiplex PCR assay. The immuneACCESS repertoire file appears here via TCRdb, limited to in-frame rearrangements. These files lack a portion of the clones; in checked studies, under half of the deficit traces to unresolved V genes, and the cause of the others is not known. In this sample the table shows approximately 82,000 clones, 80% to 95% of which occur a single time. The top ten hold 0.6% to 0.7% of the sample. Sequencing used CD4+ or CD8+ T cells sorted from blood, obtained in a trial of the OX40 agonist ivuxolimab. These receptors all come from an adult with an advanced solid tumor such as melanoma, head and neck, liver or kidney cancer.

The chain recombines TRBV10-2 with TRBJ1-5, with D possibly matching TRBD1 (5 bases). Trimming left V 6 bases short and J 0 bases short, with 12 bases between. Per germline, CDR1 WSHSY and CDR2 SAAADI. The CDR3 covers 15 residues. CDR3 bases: TGCGCCAGCAGCTCCGGACAAGATAGCAATCAGCCCCAGCATTTT. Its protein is CASSSGQDSNQPQHF.

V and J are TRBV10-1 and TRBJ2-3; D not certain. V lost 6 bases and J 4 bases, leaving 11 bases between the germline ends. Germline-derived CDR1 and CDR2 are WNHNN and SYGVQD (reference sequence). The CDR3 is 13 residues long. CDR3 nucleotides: TGCGCCAGCAGCGGCTCTGGGGCAGATACGCAGTATTTT. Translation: CASSGSGADTQYF.

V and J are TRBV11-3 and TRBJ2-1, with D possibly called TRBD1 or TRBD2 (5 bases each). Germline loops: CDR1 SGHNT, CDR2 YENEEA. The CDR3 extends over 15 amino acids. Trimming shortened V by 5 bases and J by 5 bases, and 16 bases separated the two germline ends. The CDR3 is CASSPGASRNNEQFF. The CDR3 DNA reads TGTGCCAGCAGCCCCGGGGCTAGCAGAAACAATGAGCAGTTCTTC.

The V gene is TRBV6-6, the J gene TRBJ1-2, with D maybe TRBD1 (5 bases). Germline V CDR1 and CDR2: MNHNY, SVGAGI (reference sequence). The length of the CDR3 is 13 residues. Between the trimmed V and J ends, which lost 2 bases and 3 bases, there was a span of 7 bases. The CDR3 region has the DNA TGTGCCAGCAGTTACGGACAAGACTATGGCTACACCTTC. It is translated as CASSYGQDYGYTF.

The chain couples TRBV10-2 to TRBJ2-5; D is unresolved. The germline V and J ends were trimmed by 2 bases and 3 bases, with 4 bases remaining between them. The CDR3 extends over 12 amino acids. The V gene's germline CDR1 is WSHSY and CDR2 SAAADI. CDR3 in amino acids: CASSEGKETQYF. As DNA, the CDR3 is TGCGCCAGCAGTGAGGGGAAAGAGACCCAGTACTTC.

The CDR3 spells CASSAGQGAGGNTIYF. DNA of the CDR3: TGTGCCAGCAGCGCGGGACAGGGGGCGGGAGGAAACACCATATATTTT. The genes are TRBV9 and TRBJ1-3, with 12 positions matching TRBD1. The CDR3 spans 16 residues. Germline CDR1 is SGDLS and CDR2 is YYNGEE. The V gene end was trimmed by 3 bases and the J gene end by 4 bases; junction bases not matched to a gene: 5. Drawing the rest from reference TRBV9 and TRBJ1-3, the complete variable domain is DSGVTQTPKHLITATGQRVTLRCSPRSGDLSVYWYQQSLDQGLQFLIQYYNGEERAKGNILERFSAQQFPDLHSELNLSSLELGDSALYFCASSAGQGAGGNTIYFGEGSWLTVV.

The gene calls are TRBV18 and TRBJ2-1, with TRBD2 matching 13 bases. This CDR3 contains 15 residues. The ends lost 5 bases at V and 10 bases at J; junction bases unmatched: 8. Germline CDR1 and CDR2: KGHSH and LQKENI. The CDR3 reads CASSSGLAGLGEQFF. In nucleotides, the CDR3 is TGTGCCAGCTCATCGGGACTAGCGGGATTAGGAGAGCAGTTCTTC.

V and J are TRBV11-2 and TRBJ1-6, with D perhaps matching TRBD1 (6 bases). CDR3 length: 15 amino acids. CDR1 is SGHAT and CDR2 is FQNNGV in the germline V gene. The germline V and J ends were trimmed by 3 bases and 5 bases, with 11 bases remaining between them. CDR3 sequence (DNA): TGTGCCAGCAGCTTCATACAGGGAAATAATTCACCCCTCCACTTT. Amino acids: CASSFIQGNNSPLHF.

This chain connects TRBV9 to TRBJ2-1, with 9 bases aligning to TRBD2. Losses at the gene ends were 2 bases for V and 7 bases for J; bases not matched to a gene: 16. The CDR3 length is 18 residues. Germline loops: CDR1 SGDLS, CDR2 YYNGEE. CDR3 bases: TGTGCCAGCAGCGTGCGGTTGGATAGCGGGGGAGGGTTGAATGAGCAGTTCTTC. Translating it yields CASSVRLDSGGGLNEQFF.

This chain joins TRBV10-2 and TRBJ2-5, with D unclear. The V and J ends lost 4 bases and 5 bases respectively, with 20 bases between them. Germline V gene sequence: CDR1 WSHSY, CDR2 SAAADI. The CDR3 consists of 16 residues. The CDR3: CASSGPPLRKGETQYF. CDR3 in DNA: TGCGCCAGCAGTGGGCCCCCTCTTAGGAAAGGCGAGACCCAGTACTTC.

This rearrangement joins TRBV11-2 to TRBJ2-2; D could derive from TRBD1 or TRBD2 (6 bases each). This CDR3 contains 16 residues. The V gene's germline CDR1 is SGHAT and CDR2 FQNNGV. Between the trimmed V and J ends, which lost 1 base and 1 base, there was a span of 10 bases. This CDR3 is CASSLGRGQNTGELFF. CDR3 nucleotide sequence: TGTGCCAGCAGCTTAGGGCGGGGACAGAACACCGGGGAGCTGTTTTTT.

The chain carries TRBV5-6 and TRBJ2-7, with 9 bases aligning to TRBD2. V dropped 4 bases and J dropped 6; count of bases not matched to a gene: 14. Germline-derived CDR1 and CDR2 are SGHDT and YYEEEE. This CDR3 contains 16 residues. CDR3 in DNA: TGTGCCAGCAGCCTATTTGGCCTTAGCGGGAGTGGCGAGCAGTACTTC. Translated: CASSLFGLSGSGEQYF.

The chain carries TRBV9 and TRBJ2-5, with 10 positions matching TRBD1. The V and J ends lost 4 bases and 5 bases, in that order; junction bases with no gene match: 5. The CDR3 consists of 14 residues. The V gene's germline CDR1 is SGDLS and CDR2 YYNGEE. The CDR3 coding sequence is TGTGCCAGCAGCCCTCGGACAGGGGGTGAGACCCAGTACTTC. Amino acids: CASSPRTGGETQYF.

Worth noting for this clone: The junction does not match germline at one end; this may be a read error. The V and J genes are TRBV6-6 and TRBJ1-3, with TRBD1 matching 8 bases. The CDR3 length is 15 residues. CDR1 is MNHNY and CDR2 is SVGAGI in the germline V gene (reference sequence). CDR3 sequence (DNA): TGTGCCAGCAGTTACCGCGACAGGGGTGGAGACACCATATATTTT. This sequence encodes CASSYRDRGGDTIYF.

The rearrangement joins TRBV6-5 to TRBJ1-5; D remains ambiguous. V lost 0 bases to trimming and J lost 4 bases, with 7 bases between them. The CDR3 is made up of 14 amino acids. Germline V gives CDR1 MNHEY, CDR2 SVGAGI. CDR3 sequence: CASSYSRWNQPQHF. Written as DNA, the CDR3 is TGTGCCAGCAGTTACTCGCGGTGGAATCAGCCCCAGCATTTT.

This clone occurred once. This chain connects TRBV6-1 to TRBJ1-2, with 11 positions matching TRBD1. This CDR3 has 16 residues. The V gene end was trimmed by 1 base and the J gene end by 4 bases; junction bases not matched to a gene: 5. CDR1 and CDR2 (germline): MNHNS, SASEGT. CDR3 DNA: TGTGCCAGCAGTGAAGTTGGACAGGGGGCTTTCTATGGCTACACCTTC. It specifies CASSEVGQGAFYGYTF.

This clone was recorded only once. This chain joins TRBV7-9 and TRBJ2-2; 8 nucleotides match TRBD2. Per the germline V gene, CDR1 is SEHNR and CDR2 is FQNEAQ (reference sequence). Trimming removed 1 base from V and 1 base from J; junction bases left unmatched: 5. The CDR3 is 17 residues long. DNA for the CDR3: TGTGCCAGCAGCTTAGGACCCGGGACTAGGAACACCGGGGAGCTGTTTTTT. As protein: CASSLGPGTRNTGELFF.

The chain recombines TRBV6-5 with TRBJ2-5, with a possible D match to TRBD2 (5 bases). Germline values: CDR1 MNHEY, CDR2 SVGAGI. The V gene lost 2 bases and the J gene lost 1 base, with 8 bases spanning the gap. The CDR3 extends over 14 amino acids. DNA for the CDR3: TGTGCCAGCAGTTACCGGGGAGCCCAAGAGACCCAGTACTTC. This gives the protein CASSYRGAQETQYF.

The CDR3 protein is CASSLGDANYGYTF. DNA for the CDR3: TGTGCCAGCAGTTTAGGGGATGCTAACTATGGCTACACCTTC. This sequence joins TRBV28 and TRBJ1-2; D is uncertain. This CDR3 has 14 amino acids. From germline, CDR1 is MDHEN and CDR2 SYDVKM. V was pared by 2 bases and J by 0 bases, with 7 bases between.

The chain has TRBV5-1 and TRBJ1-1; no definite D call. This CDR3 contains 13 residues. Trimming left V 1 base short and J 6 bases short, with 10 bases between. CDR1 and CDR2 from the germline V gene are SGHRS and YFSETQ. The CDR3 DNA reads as TGCGCCAGCAGCTTGAGTTCTGGGGCTGAAGCTTTCTTT. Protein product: CASSLSSGAEAFF.

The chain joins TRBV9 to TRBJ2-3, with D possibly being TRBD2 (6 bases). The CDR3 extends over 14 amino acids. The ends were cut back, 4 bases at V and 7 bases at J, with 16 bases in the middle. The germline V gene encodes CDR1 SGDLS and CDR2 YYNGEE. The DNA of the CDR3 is TGTGCCAGCAGCCCACCCCCGACTAGTAATACGCAGTATTTT. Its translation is CASSPPPTSNTQYF.

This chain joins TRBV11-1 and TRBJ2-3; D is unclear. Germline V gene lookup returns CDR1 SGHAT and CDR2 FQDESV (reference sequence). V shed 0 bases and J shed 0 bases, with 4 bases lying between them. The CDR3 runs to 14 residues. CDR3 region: CASSLAYSTDTQYF. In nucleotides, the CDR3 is TGTGCCAGCAGCTTAGCGTACAGCACAGATACGCAGTATTTT. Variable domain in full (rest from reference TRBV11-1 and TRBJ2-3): EAEVAQSPRYKITEKSQAVAFWCDPISGHATLYWYRQILGQGPELLVQFQDESVVDDSQLPKDRFSAERLKGVDSTLKIQPAELGDSAMYLCASSLAYSTDTQYFGPGTRLTVL.

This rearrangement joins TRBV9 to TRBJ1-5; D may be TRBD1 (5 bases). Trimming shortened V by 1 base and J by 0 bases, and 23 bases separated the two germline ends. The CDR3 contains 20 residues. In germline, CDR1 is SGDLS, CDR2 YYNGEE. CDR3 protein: CASSVIGNRPVTDSNQPQHF. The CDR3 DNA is TGTGCCAGCAGCGTAATCGGGAACAGGCCCGTTACCGATAGCAATCAGCCCCAGCATTTT.